This passage covers 29 T cell receptor beta chains from one sample sequenced in a study. TRBV12-4/TRBJ1-2 clonotypes were amplified with adaptor-ligated barcode primers. Using its own MiXCR run on the multiplex PCR reads, TCRdb lists one record per CDR3 protein. This table has thousands of distinct CDR3 sequences, about 5% appearing once. Sequenced: naive CD4+ T cells sorted from blood. Specified subset: naive CD4+ T cells, CD4+CD45RA+CD25-. The receptors were sampled from a female donor with breast cancer.

This clonotype was recorded many times. The chain uses TRBV12-3 or TRBV12-4 and TRBJ1-2; D is unclear. Deletions cut 6 bases from V and 8 bases from J, with 25 bases between. This CDR3 comprises 16 residues. The CDR3, as DNA: TGTGCCAGCAGCCTCGGTGGTTGGCCATCGGTTCTAGGCTACACCTTC. Translation: CASSLGGWPSVLGYTF.

This clonotype occurred many times. The genes are TRBV12-3 or TRBV12-4 and TRBJ1-2; D uncertain. V was cut by 6 bases and J by 4 bases, with 9 bases left in between. The CDR3 runs 12 residues. The CDR3 region has the DNA TGTGCCAGCAGCCCCTCGGGCTATGGCTACACCTTC. Its protein is CASSPSGYGYTF.

In its sample, this clonotype is medium-sized. The chain couples TRBV12-3 or TRBV12-4 to TRBJ1-2; no clear D. V dropped 2 bases and J dropped 6 bases, with 10 bases sitting between them. This CDR3 is built from 13 residues. CDR3 protein: CASSLSWFDGYTF. CDR3 coding DNA: TGTGCCAGCAGTTTAAGCTGGTTTGATGGCTACACCTTC.

Sample share makes this clonotype medium-sized. The rearrangement uses TRBV12-3 or TRBV12-4 and TRBJ1-2, with D possibly being TRBD1 (6 bases). The ends were cut back, 3 bases at V and 8 bases at J, with 13 bases in the middle. The CDR3 extends over 13 amino acids. This CDR3 reads CASSFRDTGGYTF. The CDR3 DNA reads TGTGCCAGCAGTTTCAGGGACACCGGAGGCTACACCTTC.

This clonotype is medium-sized (0.01 to 0.1%) by share. The V gene is TRBV12-3 or TRBV12-4, the J gene TRBJ1-2, with D unclear. Trimming removed 3 bases from V and 3 bases from J, with 8 bases in between. This CDR3 comprises 13 residues. CDR3 region: CASSFNTHYGYTF. For the CDR3, the DNA is TGTGCCAGCAGTTTTAACACTCACTATGGCTACACCTTC.

This clonotype qualifies as medium-sized (0.01 to 0.1%). The genes are TRBV12-3 or TRBV12-4 and TRBJ1-2, with a tentative D call TRBD1 (6 bases). The CDR3 totals 15 residues. V was pared by 6 bases and J by 4 bases, with 18 bases between. CDR3 in amino acids: CASRKGRDTAYGYTF. In nucleotides, the CDR3 is TGTGCCAGCAGAAAAGGTCGGGACACGGCCTATGGCTACACCTTC.

This clonotype is deemed medium-sized. The V and J genes are TRBV12-3 or TRBV12-4 and TRBJ1-2, with 10 bases identical to TRBD1. The CDR3 spans 13 residues. Trimming removed 5 bases from V and 8 bases from J; junction bases left unmatched: 5. The CDR3 bases are TGTGCCAGCAGTCCCGGGACAGGGGAAGGCTACACCTTC. Residues: CASSPGTGEGYTF.

By share, this clonotype counts as medium-sized. This rearrangement joins TRBV12-3 or TRBV12-4 to TRBJ1-2; TRBD1 matches 8 bases. Trimming took 5 bases from V and 7 from J; bases not matched to a gene: 9. The CDR3 consists of 14 residues. This CDR3 is CASSPRQGMGGYTF. The CDR3 region has the DNA TGTGCCAGCAGTCCCCGACAGGGGATGGGTGGCTACACCTTC.

In its sample, this clonotype is medium-sized. J is TRBJ1-2 and V is TRBV12-3 or TRBV12-4; D ambiguous. There are 12 residues in the CDR3. V gave up 7 bases and J gave up 3 bases, with 9 bases separating them. The CDR3 loop is CASTWGDYGYTF. The CDR3 DNA reads as TGTGCCAGCACCTGGGGAGACTATGGCTACACCTTC.

By frequency in the sample, this clonotype is medium-sized (0.01 to 0.1%). The chain combines TRBV12-3 or TRBV12-4 with TRBJ1-2, with TRBD1 matching over 7 bases. V shed 3 bases, J shed 4 bases, and the junction held 11 bases outside the gene matches. The CDR3 consists of 16 residues. CDR3 residues: CASSFHRGSYSYGYTF. Here the CDR3 DNA reads TGTGCCAGCAGTTTTCACAGGGGTTCATACAGCTATGGCTACACCTTC.

Within the sample, this clonotype is medium-sized (0.01 to 0.1%). This chain links TRBV12-3 or TRBV12-4 with TRBJ1-2; 9 bases are a match to TRBD1. With 5 bases clipped from V and 5 bases from J, the junction kept 12 bases outside the gene matches. The CDR3 is 16 amino acids. DNA of the CDR3: TGTGCCAGCAGTCCCACCGGGACAGGGCCCTCATATGGCTACACCTTC. It translates to CASSPTGTGPSYGYTF.

This clonotype has a count of ten or more. J is TRBJ1-2 and V is TRBV12-3 or TRBV12-4; 8 positions agree with TRBD1. The CDR3 runs to 13 residues. Trimming at V came to 7 bases and at J to 8 bases, leaving 9 bases not matched to a gene. CDR3 sequence reads: CASTAGQGRGYTF. As DNA, the CDR3 is TGTGCCAGCACCGCTGGACAGGGCAGGGGCTACACCTTC.

This clonotype is medium-sized. The rearrangement links TRBV12-3 or TRBV12-4 to TRBJ1-2, with TRBD1 matching over 8 bases. The CDR3 loop spans 14 amino acids. The V gene end was trimmed by 5 bases and the J gene end by 2 bases; junction bases not matched to a gene: 4. The CDR3 reads CASSRQGPNYGYTF. The CDR3 coding sequence is TGTGCCAGCAGTCGACAGGGGCCCAACTATGGCTACACCTTC.

This clonotype is classed as medium-sized. This rearrangement joins TRBV12-3 or TRBV12-4 to TRBJ1-2; TRBD1 agrees at 8 bases. The CDR3 contains 15 residues. V gave up 6 bases and J gave up 2 bases; unmatched junction bases: 8. The CDR3, as DNA: TGTGCCAGCAGCCGAAGCGGGACAGGCAACTATGGCTACACCTTC. Protein sequence: CASSRSGTGNYGYTF.

Sample share makes this clonotype medium-sized. The rearrangement joins TRBV12-3 or TRBV12-4 to TRBJ1-2; D is unclear. CDR3 length: 15 residues. V was clipped by 6 bases and J by 8 bases, with 22 bases between them. The CDR3 loop is CASSPKVPGWRGYTF. In DNA, the CDR3 is TGTGCCAGCAGCCCTAAGGTCCCAGGATGGAGAGGCTACACCTTC.

This clonotype was recorded at least ten times. CDR3 coding DNA: TGTGCCAGCAGGACGGCCGGGCCCCGAGGGAGATATGGCTACACCTTC. This gives the protein CASRTAGPRGRYGYTF. The rearrangement uses TRBV12-3 or TRBV12-4 and TRBJ1-2; D ambiguous. Trimming removed 6 bases at V and 5 bases at J, with 22 bases between. The CDR3 has 16 residues.

This clonotype is medium-sized (0.01 to 0.1%). The chain uses TRBV12-3 or TRBV12-4 and TRBJ1-2, with D uncertain. The CDR3 contains 15 residues. Trimming cost V 2 bases and J 0 bases, with 10 bases left between them. CDR3: CASSLLGSSNYGYTF. The CDR3 DNA reads as TGTGCCAGCAGTTTACTTGGCAGCTCTAACTATGGCTACACCTTC.

This clonotype rates as medium-sized. The chain is built from TRBV12-3 or TRBV12-4 and TRBJ1-2; D gene unclear. The CDR3 consists of 14 residues. V was trimmed by 5 bases and J by 8 bases, leaving 18 bases between them. CDR3 region: CASSPSTVMGGYTF. CDR3 bases: TGTGCCAGCAGTCCTAGTACAGTTATGGGAGGCTACACCTTC.

J is TRBJ1-2 and V is TRBV12-3 or TRBV12-4; 7 bases fit TRBD1. This CDR3 spans 14 amino acids. J lost 8 bases, V lost 5 bases, and 11 bases had no gene match. The CDR3 coding sequence is TGTGCCAGCAGTCACATGACAGGGCAAAGGGGCTACACCTTC. Its translation is CASSHMTGQRGYTF.

By share, this clonotype counts as medium-sized. As DNA, the CDR3 is TGTGCCAGCAGTTTGGCATCGACAGCTACTAACTATGGCTACACCTTC. This sequence encodes CASSLASTATNYGYTF. The chain has TRBV12-3 or TRBV12-4 and TRBJ1-2, with D maybe TRBD1 (5 bases). This CDR3 comprises 16 residues. Trimming cost V 3 bases and J 0 bases, with 14 bases left between them.

This clonotype is judged medium-sized. Written as DNA, the CDR3 is TGTGCCAGCAGTCGACGGACAGGCTCTCTTGAAAACTATGGCTACACCTTC. This codes for CASSRRTGSLENYGYTF. V and J are TRBV12-3 or TRBV12-4 and TRBJ1-2; 7 bases align to TRBD1. V gave up 5 bases and J gave up 2 bases; unmatched junction bases: 14. CDR3 length equals 17 residues.

This clonotype is classed as medium-sized. The CDR3 reads CASSLSGTGTNYGYTF. The CDR3 nucleotides are TGTGCCAGCAGTTTATCGGGGACAGGGACTAACTATGGCTACACCTTC. The chain carries TRBV12-3 or TRBV12-4 and TRBJ1-2; 9 bases are shared with TRBD1. Trimming cost V 2 bases and J 0 bases; bases outside gene matches: 4. This CDR3 has 16 residues.

Relative to its sample, this clonotype is medium-sized. Written as DNA, the CDR3 is TGTGCCAGCAGCCAAACGGACAGGGCCTTTGGCTACACCTTC. Protein: CASSQTDRAFGYTF. This chain uses TRBV12-3 or TRBV12-4 with TRBJ1-2; 8 bases align to TRBD1. This CDR3 is built from 14 residues. V gave up 6 bases and J gave up 7 bases; unmatched junction bases: 10.

This chain links TRBV12-3 or TRBV12-4 with TRBJ1-2, with a tentative D call TRBD1 (5 bases). The CDR3 extends over 13 amino acids. V was shortened by 6 bases and J by 4 bases, with 12 bases between the two germline ends. CDR3 in amino acids: CASRLGPSYGYTF. The CDR3 region has the DNA TGTGCCAGCAGACTGGGACCGAGCTATGGCTACACCTTC.

This clonotype is medium-sized (0.01 to 0.1%). The CDR3 sequence is CASSRGYGYTF. The CDR3 DNA is TGTGCCAGCAGTAGGGGCTATGGCTACACCTTC. The rearrangement links TRBV12-3 or TRBV12-4 to TRBJ1-2; the D gene is possibly TRBD1 (5 bases). V shed 5 bases and J shed 4 bases, with 5 bases lying between them. The CDR3 spans 11 residues.

This clonotype is deemed medium-sized (0.01 to 0.1%). This chain links TRBV12-3 or TRBV12-4 with TRBJ1-2; D may be TRBD1 (6 bases). The CDR3 has 14 amino acids. Trimming removed 6 bases at V and 7 bases at J, with 18 bases between. The CDR3 DNA follows: TGTGCCAGCAGCTTGGGGAGCAGGGGTTCTGGCTACACCTTC. The encoded protein is CASSLGSRGSGYTF.

The V gene is TRBV12-3 or TRBV12-4, the J gene TRBJ1-2; no reliable D call. The CDR3 is made up of 11 amino acids. The V and J ends lost 3 bases and 8 bases respectively, with 7 bases between them. DNA of the CDR3: TGTGCCAGCAGTTTTGCACTGGGCTACACCTTC. Amino acids: CASSFALGYTF.

This clonotype ranks as medium-sized. V usage is TRBV12-3 or TRBV12-4 and J usage is TRBJ1-2; D is unresolved. Trimming removed 1 base at V and 5 bases at J, with 5 bases between. The CDR3 is made up of 12 amino acids. CDR3 sequence reads: CASSLGPYGYTF. In nucleotides, the CDR3 is TGTGCCAGCAGTTTAGGGCCTTATGGCTACACCTTC.

The chain combines TRBV12-3 or TRBV12-4 with TRBJ1-2; 9 nucleotides agree with TRBD1. The length of the CDR3 is 14 residues. J lost 7 bases, V lost 6 bases, and 9 bases had no gene match. CDR3 protein: CASRTGTGWRGYTF. The CDR3, as DNA: TGTGCCAGCAGAACGGGGACAGGGTGGCGTGGCTACACCTTC.